This T cell receptor (beta chain) was found in a study of T cell repertoires in cytomegalovirus infection. About the research overall: HLA-C-restricted CMV epitopes, recently identified, and well-studied HLA-B-restricted ones were used by the study. An indication of both CMV infection and matching HLA type came from public TCR beta signatures.

This clonotype was recorded a few times. Its antigen is still unknown. MiXCR, run by TCRdb on the reads, gives a single entry per CDR3 protein. The table has around 710,000 distinct CDR3 sequences, 29% seen once. General study results and limits: In two of eight donors, the top clonotype was HLA-C-restricted CMV-specific.

The source of this sequence is a human donor in good health (CMV status not recorded). Some clones in this sample may be carry-over from other donors' samples. The input for sequencing was cultured CD8+ T cells from PBMCs, taken from culture after CMV antigen stimulation.

The CDR3 loop reads CASSPGHDDRETQYF. In nucleotides, the CDR3 is TGTGCCAGCAGTCCCGGACACGATGATCGAGAGACCCAGTACTTC. V and J are TRBV28 and TRBJ2-5, with a possible D match to TRBD1 (5 bases). Trimming pared 5 bases from V and 4 bases from J, leaving 17 bases between. The CDR3 extends over 15 amino acids. Germline V CDR1 and CDR2: MDHEN, SYDVKM.